The clone carrying this T cell receptor beta chain occurred a few times. The V and J ends lost 5 bases and 5 bases, in that order; junction bases with no gene match: 7. From germline, CDR1 is SGHTA and CDR2 FQGNSA. CDR3 length: 14 amino acids. This sample was taken from a study of cytomegalovirus exposure and HLA in healthy donors. Vbeta (60) and Jbeta (13) primers were used in the PCR. Measured with immunoSEQ multiplex PCR; TCRdb has only the in-frame clones, and not every one. The top ten hold around 10% of the sample, which has some 150,000 clones, roughly four fifths seen once. The sequenced sample was PBMCs. V usage is TRBV7-2 and J usage is TRBJ1-2; TRBD1 agrees at 8 bases. The TCR comes from a man aged 45 to 65 in good health and CMV-seropositive. CDR3 nucleotides: TGTGCCAGCAGCCATCAAAGACAGGGGTATGGCTACACCTTC. The encoded protein is CASSHQRQGYGYTF.